This T cell receptor beta chain originates from a study of siplizumab effects on memory and regulatory T cells. The CDR3 covers 13 residues. With 6 bases clipped from V and 7 bases from J, the junction kept 5 bases outside the gene matches. CDR1 is SEHNR and CDR2 is FQNEAQ in the germline V gene (reference sequence). Some clones are missing from TCRdb's copy, which holds only in-frame ones; the method was immunoSEQ multiplex PCR. This sample has approximately 48,000 clones, with approximately 93% found just once. The sequenced material came from CD8+ T cells sorted from blood. The receptor was isolated from a human donor in good health. The chain uses TRBV7-9 and TRBJ2-1; TRBD1 matches at 8 bases. The CDR3, as DNA: TGTGCCAGCAGAGCAGGGGGCGGGAATGAGCAGTTCTTC. It yields the protein CASRAGGGNEQFF.